Below are 22 T cell receptor beta chains sequenced from a single sample in a study of T cells in Graves' hyperthyroidism and ophthalmopathy. Amplification targeted TCR beta CDR3 regions from RNA transcripts. In the first-round RT-PCR of the TCR CDR3, the HTBI primer set was used. TCRdb recomputed calls from the multiplex PCR reads with MiXCR, one row per CDR3 protein. This table holds around 350,000 distinct CDR3 sequences, over 15% found once. Sequencing input: blood. These receptors all come from a woman under 30 with Graves' hyperthyroidism.

This clonotype was seen repeatedly, ten times or more. V is TRBV24-1 and J is TRBJ1-2; 7 bases align to TRBD1. The junction had 4 bases not matched to a gene; V was cut back by 3 bases and J by 1 base. In germline, CDR1 is KGHDR, CDR2 SFDVKD. This CDR3 is built from 15 residues. The CDR3 nucleotides read TGTGCCACCAGTGATGACAGGGAGGGTAACTATGGCTACACCTTC. It codes for CATSDDREGNYGYTF.

This clonotype was seen at least ten times. This chain joins TRBV12-3 or TRBV12-4 and TRBJ1-5; the match to TRBD1 covers 7 bases. V trimming: 3 bases; J trimming: 1 base; junction bases outside the gene matches: 3. The CDR3 sequence is 15 residues long. The CDR3 sequence: CASSFEGASNQPQHF. The CDR3 DNA follows: TGTGCCAGCAGTTTCGAGGGGGCAAGCAATCAGCCCCAGCATTTT.

This clonotype was detected ten times or more. The V gene is TRBV6-5, the J gene TRBJ2-6, with a weak D call TRBD1 (5 bases). The CDR3 has 15 residues. CDR1 is MNHEY, CDR2 SVGAGI, per germline. The V end was cut by 8 bases, the J end by 0 bases, with 11 bases between. CDR3 in DNA: TGTGCCAGCGGTCACAGGTACTCTGGGGCCAACGTCCTGACTTTC. This codes for CASGHRYSGANVLTF.

This clonotype has a count of ten or more. V gene TRBV6-5 combines with J gene TRBJ1-2; 8 positions agree with TRBD1. Trimming at V came to 8 bases and at J to 4 bases, leaving 15 bases not matched to a gene. The CDR3 has 16 residues. CDR1 is MNHEY and CDR2 is SVGAGI in the germline V gene. This CDR3 reads CASDGRDRKSSYGYTF. CDR3 DNA: TGTGCCAGCGATGGTAGGGACAGGAAGAGTTCCTATGGCTACACCTTC.

This clonotype appeared many times. The chain combines TRBV9 with TRBJ1-1, with D perhaps TRBD1 (5 bases). Trimming took 0 bases from V and 3 from J, leaving 12 bases between them. In germline, CDR1 is SGDLS, CDR2 YYNGEE. The CDR3 sequence is 15 residues long. The CDR3 DNA reads as TGTGCCAGCAGCGTAGCCCTGAAAGGGGACACTGAAGCTTTCTTT. Protein: CASSVALKGDTEAFF.

In its sample, this clonotype was seen many times. Here the CDR3 DNA reads TGTGCCAGCACCCAGGACAGGGGGTCGAATTCACCCCTCCACTTT. Translation gives CASTQDRGSNSPLHF. The V call is TRBV2, the J call TRBJ1-6; TRBD1 agrees at 10 bases. CDR3 length: 15 amino acids. V lost 7 bases, J lost 7 bases, and 7 bases stayed unmatched. The germline V gene encodes CDR1 SNHLY and CDR2 FYNNEI. Filled out from reference TRBV2 and TRBJ1-6, the complete variable domain reads EPEVTQTPSHQVTQMGQEVILRCVPISNHLYFYWYRQILGQKVEFLVSFYNNEISEKSEIFDDQFSVERPDGSNFTLKIRSTKLEDSAMYFCASTQDRGSNSPLHFGNGTRLTVT.

The chain recombines TRBV12-3 or TRBV12-4 with TRBJ1-2; weak D call: TRBD1 (5 bases). The CDR3 totals 16 residues. Deletions cut 4 bases from V and 4 bases from J, with 19 bases between. CDR3 nucleotides: TGTGCCAGCAGTTCAAAGGGCGTCCGGGGCGTCTATGGCTACACCTTC. Its translation is CASSSKGVRGVYGYTF.

The chain combines TRBV9 with TRBJ2-2; no definite D call. Germline lookup yields CDR1 SGDLS and CDR2 YYNGEE. Trimming stripped 4 bases from V and 6 bases from J, with 10 bases between. The length of the CDR3 is 13 residues. CDR3 region: CASSIRLAGELFF. CDR3 nucleotide sequence: TGTGCCAGCAGCATCAGGTTGGCCGGGGAGCTGTTTTTT.

The V gene is TRBV3-1, the J gene TRBJ2-5; 7 bases are shared with TRBD1. The CDR3 runs to 16 residues. Germline V lookup: CDR1 LGHDT, CDR2 YNNKEL (reference sequence). Trimming took 0 bases from V and 3 from J; bases not matched to a gene: 7. The CDR3 DNA reads TGTGCCAGCAGCCAAGAAATCGGGACAGCGAAAGAGACCCAGTACTTC. Translating gives CASSQEIGTAKETQYF.

On this clonotype: The conserved phenylalanine or tryptophan is not found at the CDR3 terminus, so this likely reflects a read error. The genes are TRBV19 and TRBJ2-6; TRBD1 agrees at 9 bases. Germline CDR1 is LNHDA and CDR2 is SQIVND (reference sequence). CDR3 length: 16 residues. The trim removed 6 bases at V and 2 bases at J, leaving 5 bases unmatched. DNA for the CDR3: TGTGCCAGTAGCCCCGACAGGGGGGCTGGGGCCAACGTCCTGACTTTG. This translates into CASSPDRGAGANVLTL.

The sample holds many counts of this clonotype. The genes are TRBV24-1 and TRBJ1-1; D unresolved. The CDR3 covers 13 residues. The ends were cut back, 10 bases at V and 1 base at J, with 12 bases in the middle. Germline CDR1 and CDR2: KGHDR and SFDVKD. CDR3 residues: CATREGPNTEAFF. Here the CDR3 DNA reads TGTGCCACTCGGGAGGGCCCGAACACTGAAGCTTTCTTT.

This clonotype was observed many times. The V gene is TRBV6-1, the J gene TRBJ1-1; TRBD1 is a possible D gene (6 bases). The CDR3 is 13 residues long. Trimming shortened V by 5 bases and J by 2 bases, and 9 bases separated the two germline ends. CDR1 and CDR2 (germline): MNHNS, SASEGT. The CDR3 region is CASSRDINTEAFF. CDR3 DNA: TGTGCCAGCAGTCGGGACATCAACACTGAAGCTTTCTTT.

This clonotype was recorded once. An end of the junction differs from the germline gene, which may be a read error. The V call is TRBV6-1, the J call TRBJ1-1, with D tentatively TRBD1 (5 bases). The CDR3 covers 14 residues. Germline V gene lookup returns CDR1 MNHNS and CDR2 SASEGT. The DNA for the CDR3 is TGTGCCTGCAGTGCGACAGACCGGAACACTGAAGCTTTCTTT. Protein sequence: CACSATDRNTEAFF.

This clonotype appeared many times. The rearrangement links TRBV10-3 to TRBJ1-5; the D gene is possibly TRBD1 (5 bases). The germline CDR1 and CDR2 sequences are ENHRY and SYGVKD. CDR3 length equals 17 residues. V was pared by 0 bases and J by 2 bases, with 14 bases between. The CDR3 DNA follows: TGTGCCATCAGTGAGTCTAACCCGGGGGGGGGCAATCAGCCCCAGCATTTT. Translating gives CAISESNPGGGNQPQHF.

This clonotype occurred many times. This chain connects TRBV4-2 to TRBJ2-6, with 11 bases aligning to TRBD2. Losses at the gene ends were 3 bases for V and 3 bases for J; bases not matched to a gene: 7. The CDR3 runs 18 residues. Germline-derived CDR1 and CDR2 are LGHNA and YNFKEQ. The CDR3 reads CASSQTELAGDGANVLTF. The CDR3 DNA reads as TGTGCCAGCAGCCAGACCGAACTAGCGGGGGATGGGGCCAACGTCCTGACTTTC.

The chain carries TRBV5-6 and TRBJ2-7; TRBD2 agrees at 8 bases. Per the germline V gene, CDR1 is SGHDT and CDR2 is YYEEEE. The CDR3 extends over 16 amino acids. With 2 bases clipped from V and 0 bases from J, the junction kept 7 bases outside the gene matches. CDR3 in DNA: TGTGCCAGCAGCTTCCCAGCGGGGGTCGACTCCTACGAGCAGTACTTC. It yields the protein CASSFPAGVDSYEQYF.

This clonotype was seen ten or more times. The rearrangement uses TRBV10-2 and TRBJ1-5; TRBD1 aligns across 7 bases. Unmatched junction bases numbered 11, after V lost 2 bases and J lost 7 bases. The V gene's germline CDR1 is WSHSY and CDR2 SAAADI. This CDR3 spans 16 amino acids. The CDR3 region is CASSEGEQGTTQPQHF. CDR3 coding DNA: TGCGCCAGCAGTGAGGGAGAACAGGGGACCACACAGCCCCAGCATTTT.

This clonotype was seen ten or more times. V usage is TRBV12-3 or TRBV12-4 and J usage is TRBJ2-7; D is perhaps TRBD1 (6 bases). V was pared by 5 bases and J by 5 bases, with 10 bases between. The CDR3 totals 12 residues. This CDR3 is CASSLQGDEQYF. In DNA, the CDR3 is TGTGCCAGCAGTCTACAGGGCGACGAGCAGTACTTC.

This clonotype has a count of ten or more. This sequence joins TRBV6-1 and TRBJ2-5, with TRBD2 as a possible D gene (6 bases). The CDR3 consists of 14 residues. V was shortened by 7 bases and J by 6 bases, with 18 bases between the two germline ends. CDR1 is MNHNS, CDR2 SASEGT, per germline. The CDR3 DNA reads as TGTGCCAGCATTGGGACTTATATAAGGAAGACCCAGTACTTC. It translates to CASIGTYIRKTQYF.

This clonotype was recorded at least ten times. The chain is built from TRBV19 and TRBJ2-2; no definite D call. This CDR3 contains 13 residues. V lost 3 bases and J lost 6, with 8 bases in between. CDR1 and CDR2 (germline): LNHDA, SQIVND (reference sequence). The CDR3 here is CASSIGSSGELFF. The CDR3 DNA reads TGTGCCAGTAGTATCGGGTCATCCGGGGAGCTGTTTTTT.

This rearrangement joins TRBV29-1 to TRBJ2-5, with TRBD2 matching 8 bases. V was pared by 3 bases and J by 7 bases, with 1 base of the junction left unmatched. In germline, CDR1 is SQVTM, CDR2 ANQGSEA. The CDR3 spans 11 residues. CDR3 in amino acids: CSVDLAGTQYF. CDR3 coding DNA: TGCAGCGTTGATCTAGCGGGGACCCAGTACTTC.

This clonotype has a count of ten or more. The V and J genes are TRBV7-8 and TRBJ2-2; D is unclear. The CDR3 sequence is 13 residues long. V gave up 4 bases and J gave up 3 bases, with 6 bases separating them. Looked up from germline, CDR1 is SGHVS and CDR2 is FQNEAQ. CDR3 region: CASSSYYTGELFF. In DNA, the CDR3 is TGTGCCAGCAGCTCCTATTACACCGGGGAGCTGTTTTTT. Variable domain in full (rest from reference TRBV7-8 and TRBJ2-2): GAGVSQSPRYKVAKRGQDVALRCDPISGHVSLFWYQQALGQGPEFLTYFQNEAQLDKSGLPSDRFFAERPEGSVSTLKIQRTQQEDSAVYLCASSSYYTGELFFGEGSRLTVL.